The source of this T cell receptor beta chain is a study of control samples from healthy donors and cancer patients. Produced via immunoSEQ multiplex PCR; TCRdb's table is partial and in-frame only. The sample records under 100,000 clones, around 90% being singletons. Losses at the gene ends were 0 bases for V and 6 bases for J; bases not matched to a gene: 6. The CDR3 totals 15 residues. From germline, CDR1 is SGHRS and CDR2 YFSETQ. The sequence derives from a woman between 50 and 59 years old with colorectal cancer. Sequencing was performed on PBMCs. This rearrangement joins TRBV5-1 to TRBJ2-1, with 7 bases lining up with TRBD2. The CDR3 sequence is CASSLVPGRVNEQFF. DNA for the CDR3: TGCGCCAGCAGCTTGGTGCCAGGGAGGGTCAATGAGCAGTTCTTC. The entire variable domain, with the rest obtained from reference TRBV5-1 and TRBJ2-1, is as follows: KAGVTQTPRYLIKTRGQQVTLSCSPISGHRSVSWYQQTPGQGLQFLFEYFSETQRNKGNFPGRFSGRQFSNSRSEMNVSTLELGDSALYLCASSLVPGRVNEQFFGPGTRLTVL.